These T cell receptor beta chains were read from a single sample in a study of blood T cell repertoires in COVID-19. The data were produced by immunoSEQ multiplex PCR, yet TCRdb's version contains in-frame clones alone and is incomplete. Here the sample spans under 150,000 clones, roughly four fifths being singletons. The sequenced material came from peripheral blood. These receptor sequences come from a man aged 65 to 79 with active or convalescent COVID-19. Each CDR3 is given with its conserved first and last residue. Fields, in order: V gene, clone size, CDR3 protein. Not all rows give a size; the values are once, few, many and, for expanded clones, a class.

>TRBV5-5|NA
CASSGRTAYNEKLFF
>TRBV6-5|NA
CASSSRGPGELFF
>TRBV7-9|few
CASSLGGTSSYEQYF
>TRBV3-1/TRBV3-2|NA
CASSQGTGGTEAFF
>TRBV3-1/TRBV3-2|few
CASSQANYNEQFF
>TRBV27|NA
CASRSLYSGTKNTEAFF
>TRBV7-2|few
CASSFQGANTGELFF
>TRBV7-9|NA
CASSPTGGRLFDEQFF
>TRBV2|few
CASSRTDLITSPLHF
>TRBV19|NA
CASTARGRVGRDYGYTF
>TRBV27|once
CASSANRGRIYGYTF
>TRBV9|NA
CASSEGVSNQPQHF
>TRBV20-1|NA
CSASRQGAGVTDTQYF
>TRBV25-1|NA
CASSEYETGGKETQYF
>TRBV5-1|NA
CASSSKTGNGAGELFF
>TRBV6-6|once
CASSPGSYNEQFF
>TRBV7-8|NA
CASSLTRGRAEKLFF
>TRBV19|NA
CASSRGRGHGQPQHF
>TRBV7-2|NA
CASSLVAASGGTDTQYF
>TRBV3-1/TRBV3-2|NA
CASSQVMRLAGEQFF
>TRBV5-1|NA
CASSLTGFGNTIYF
>TRBV7-2|NA
CASTPEGSGANVLTF
>TRBV7-6|NA
CASSLGTRRTGELFF
>TRBV7-2|NA
CASSPDLSGRDTGELFF
>TRBV7-2|NA
CASSLDGSSGNTIYF
>TRBV5-1|NA
CASSSQGENTEAFF
>TRBV19|NA
CASSSDRGRQPQHF
>TRBV29-1|NA
CSVGQGGDTEAFF
>TRBV28|NA
CASSLLQNAAFF
>TRBV4-2|once
CASSPGGFRSTDTQYF
>TRBV9|NA
CASSPGGGGTDTQYF